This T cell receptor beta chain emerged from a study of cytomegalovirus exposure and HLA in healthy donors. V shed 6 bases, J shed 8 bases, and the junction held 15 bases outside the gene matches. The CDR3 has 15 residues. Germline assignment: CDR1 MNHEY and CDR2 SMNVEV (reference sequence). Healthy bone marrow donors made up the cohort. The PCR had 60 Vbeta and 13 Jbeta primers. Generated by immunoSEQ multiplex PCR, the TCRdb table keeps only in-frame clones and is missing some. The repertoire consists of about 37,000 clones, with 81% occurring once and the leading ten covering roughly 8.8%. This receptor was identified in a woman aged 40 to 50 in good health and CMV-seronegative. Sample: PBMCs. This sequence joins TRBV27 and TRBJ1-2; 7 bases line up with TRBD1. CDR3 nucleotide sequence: TGTGCCAGCAGCTTAAGTCTAGGGGGCGCGGGGGGCTACACCTTC. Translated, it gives CASSLSLGGAGGYTF.